A selection of T cell receptor beta chains follows, all from one sample in a study of Graves' ophthalmopathy and Graves' hyperthyroidism. TCRdb ran MiXCR on the multiplex PCR reads and lists one entry per CDR3 protein. The sample comprises about 410,000 distinct CDR3 sequences, 15% to 20% of which are singletons, and 1.5% to 2% rests with the top ten. Input material: peripheral blood. All receptors derive from a woman in her late teens or twenties with Graves' ophthalmopathy. Both conserved end residues are part of each CDR3. A D gene is named only where the DNA matches it firmly. A clone size is listed for some rows: how often the clone was seen (once, few, many), or a class if it is expanded.

d_gene: TRBD2; v_gene: TRBV6-5; abundance: many; j_gene: TRBJ2-5; len: 15; CDR3nt: TGTGCCAGCAGTTGGCGGACTAGCGGTCAAGAGACCCAGTACTTC; CDR3aa: CASSWRTSGQETQYF
d_gene: .; v_gene: TRBV2; abundance: many; j_gene: TRBJ1-5; len: 15; CDR3nt: TGTGCCAGCAGTGAGGCTCAGTTTAGCAATCAGCCCCAGCATTTT; CDR3aa: CASSEAQFSNQPQHF
d_gene: .; v_gene: TRBV27; abundance: many; j_gene: TRBJ2-7; len: 13; CDR3nt: TGTGCCAGCAGTCTCCTTAAGGGCCACGAGCAGTACTTC; CDR3aa: CASSLLKGHEQYF
d_gene: .; v_gene: TRBV6-2/TRBV6-3; abundance: .; j_gene: TRBJ1-2; len: 14; CDR3nt: TGTGCCAGCAGTTCTCTAGGAGGGGACTATGGCTACACCTTC; CDR3aa: CASSSLGGDYGYTF
d_gene: TRBD2; v_gene: TRBV7-2; abundance: .; j_gene: TRBJ2-7; len: 14; CDR3nt: TGTGCCAGCAGGCGAGTAGCGGGGGTTTACGAGCAGTACTTC; CDR3aa: CASRRVAGVYEQYF
d_gene: TRBD2; v_gene: TRBV28; abundance: many; j_gene: TRBJ2-5; len: 14; CDR3nt: TGTGCCAGCAACCCGGGGGGATTCCAAGAGACCCAGTACTTC; CDR3aa: CASNPGGFQETQYF
d_gene: .; v_gene: TRBV12-3/TRBV12-4; abundance: many; j_gene: TRBJ1-2; len: 16; CDR3nt: TGTGCCAGCACCCAGTCCGGGGGGGGGCGGATTGTGGGCTACACCTTC; CDR3aa: CASTQSGGGRIVGYTF
d_gene: TRBD1; v_gene: TRBV12-3/TRBV12-4; abundance: .; j_gene: TRBJ1-5; len: 17; CDR3nt: TGTGCCAGCAGTTTGTGGACAGGGGAAGGGGTCAATCAGCCCCAGCATTTT; CDR3aa: CASSLWTGEGVNQPQHF
d_gene: TRBD1; v_gene: TRBV2; abundance: many; j_gene: TRBJ1-1; len: 14; CDR3nt: TGTGCCAGCCGAGGGGGACAGTTATACACTGAAGCTTTCTTT; CDR3aa: CASRGGQLYTEAFF
d_gene: .; v_gene: TRBV11-1; abundance: many; j_gene: TRBJ2-7; len: 16; CDR3nt: TGTGCCAGCAGCATTATTGGGGCCTCGGGATCCTACGAGCAGTACTTC; CDR3aa: CASSIIGASGSYEQYF
d_gene: .; v_gene: TRBV6-5; abundance: many; j_gene: TRBJ2-7; len: 15; CDR3nt: TGTGCCAGCGGTCCCAGGGGCGGGTCCTCCTACGAGCAGTACTTC; CDR3aa: CASGPRGGSSYEQYF
d_gene: TRBD1; v_gene: TRBV11-3; abundance: many; j_gene: TRBJ1-1; len: 18; CDR3nt: TGTGCCAGCAGCCCCGACCCCGGGACAGGGGTCACGAACACTGAAGCTTTCTTT; CDR3aa: CASSPDPGTGVTNTEAFF
d_gene: .; v_gene: TRBV15; abundance: many; j_gene: TRBJ1-1; len: 11; CDR3nt: TGTGCCACCAGCAGTCAAACTGAAGCTTTCTTT; CDR3aa: CATSSQTEAFF